Listed here are 2 T cell receptor beta chains from one sample, sequenced in a study of T cell repertoires in cytomegalovirus infection. TCRdb re-called the reads with MiXCR, one entry per CDR3 protein. Of fewer than 550,000 distinct CDR3 sequences in the sample, under 40% were seen once. Material for sequencing was PBMCs. The receptors stem from a human donor in good health (CMV status not recorded). Some clones in this sample may be carry-over from other donors' samples.

A word on this clonotype: A much larger clone lies a single base off, so this may be a read error. CDR3 amino acids: CASNHPGLAGVYEQFF. The CDR3 DNA follows: TGTGCCAGCAACCACCCCGGGCTAGCGGGGGTTTATGAGCAGTTCTTC. The chain carries TRBV7-8 and TRBJ2-1; 10 bases fit TRBD2. The CDR3 length is 16 residues. The V and J ends lost 7 bases and 8 bases, in that order; junction bases with no gene match: 14. Germline CDR1 SGHVS, CDR2 FQNEAQ. Combining the CDR3 with reference TRBV7-8 and TRBJ2-1 gives the whole variable domain GAGVSQSPRYKVAKRGQDVALRCDPISGHVSLFWYQQALGQGPEFLTYFQNEAQLDKSGLPSDRFFAERPEGSVSTLKIQRTQQEDSAVYLCASNHPGLAGVYEQFFGPGTRLTVL.

This chain links TRBV19 with TRBJ1-5; D remains ambiguous. With 2 bases removed from V and 0 bases from J, the gap between germline ends came to 8 bases. Germline V lookup: CDR1 LNHDA, CDR2 SQIVND (reference sequence). The length of the CDR3 is 15 residues. CDR3 sequence reads: CASSISHNSNQPQHF. DNA of the CDR3: TGTGCCAGTAGTATATCTCACAATAGCAATCAGCCCCAGCATTTT.